This TCR beta chain came from a study of cytomegalovirus exposure and HLA in healthy donors. 60 Vbeta and 13 Jbeta primers were used in PCR. Measured with immunoSEQ multiplex PCR; TCRdb has only the in-frame clones, and not every one. Altogether around 170,000 clones are present, around 86% being singletons, with the ten largest covering roughly 0.75%. A word on this clone: The target antigen is unknown.

Study-level findings and limits: Many donors carried some public TCRs, although rarity characterized most TCR sequences. Per a prior analysis, the majority of TCR beta V segments were productive roughly 87% or roughly 30% of the time.

Sequencing was done on a sample of PBMCs. The sequence came from a woman between 18 and 29 years old in good health and CMV-seronegative.

The CDR3 sequence is CASSLDPGGRTEAFF. Written as DNA, the CDR3 is TGCGCCAGCAGCTTGGACCCAGGGGGCCGTACTGAAGCTTTCTTT. This chain joins TRBV5-1 and TRBJ1-1; 8 bases are shared with TRBD1. The CDR3 has 15 residues. Looked up from germline, CDR1 is SGHRS and CDR2 is YFSETQ. V lost 0 bases and J lost 5; bases outside the gene matches: 6.